The 13 T cell receptor beta chains presented below share a single source sample, sequenced in a study of blood T cell repertoires in COVID-19. The method was immunoSEQ multiplex PCR; TCRdb's version includes in-frame clones alone and lacks a portion of them. The repertoire holds about 22,000 clones, with around four fifths as singletons. The sequenced material came from peripheral blood. The receptors stem from a man older than 75 with active or convalescent COVID-19.

V is TRBV4-1 and J is TRBJ2-5, with D tentatively TRBD1 (5 bases). The V end was cut by 2 bases, the J end by 4 bases, with 11 bases between. CDR3 size: 14 residues. The germline gives CDR1 MGHRA, CDR2 YSYEKL. CDR3 protein: CASSQQARGETQYF. The CDR3 coding sequence is TGCGCCAGCAGCCAACAGGCTAGGGGAGAGACCCAGTACTTC.

The chain carries TRBV7-9 and TRBJ2-1; 8 nucleotides match TRBD2. Germline V CDR1 and CDR2: SEHNR, FQNEAQ (reference sequence). Trimming removed 1 base from V and 15 bases from J; junction bases left unmatched: 8. CDR3 length: 13 amino acids. CDR3 sequence: CASSLGDSGTPFF. In DNA, the CDR3 is TGTGCCAGCAGCTTAGGGGATAGCGGGACCCCGTTCTTC.

The chain carries TRBV5-1 and TRBJ2-1, with 7 positions matching TRBD2. V lost 1 base to trimming and J lost 4 bases; unmatched junction nucleotides: 5. This CDR3 contains 15 residues. In germline, CDR1 is SGHRS, CDR2 YFSETQ. This CDR3 reads CASSLSGTSYNEQFF. The CDR3 coding sequence is TGCGCCAGCAGCTTGAGCGGGACGTCATACAATGAGCAGTTCTTC.

The rearrangement links TRBV28 to TRBJ2-3; no clear D gene. Germline V gives CDR1 MDHEN, CDR2 SYDVKM. This CDR3 contains 14 residues. The germline V and J ends were trimmed by 8 bases and 2 bases, with 14 bases remaining between them. In DNA form, the CDR3 reads TGTGCCAGCTTCAGTGCAGGAACCACAGATACGCAGTATTTT. Translation gives CASFSAGTTDTQYF. Filled out from reference TRBV28 and TRBJ2-3, the complete variable domain reads DVKVTQSSRYLVKRTGEKVFLECVQDMDHENMFWYRQDPGLGLRLIYFSYDVKMKEKGDIPEGYSVSREKKERFSLILESASTNQTSMYLCASFSAGTTDTQYFGPGTRLTVL.

This clone was detected only a few times. This chain uses TRBV7-9 with TRBJ1-1, with unresolved D. CDR3 length: 14 amino acids. Germline assignment: CDR1 SEHNR and CDR2 FQNEAQ (reference sequence). V lost 6 bases to trimming and J lost 1 base, with 12 bases between them. The CDR3 DNA is TGTGCCAGCAGGCGGGATACAGCGAACACTGAAGCTTTCTTT. This sequence encodes CASRRDTANTEAFF.

The rearrangement joins TRBV27 to TRBJ2-3; 12 positions agree with TRBD2. This CDR3 is built from 17 residues. V trimming: 2 bases; J trimming: 7 bases; junction bases outside the gene matches: 10. CDR1 is MNHEY and CDR2 is SMNVEV in the germline V gene (reference sequence). DNA of the CDR3: TGTGCCAGCAGTTTAGGGCCACTAGCGGGGGGTTATAATACGCAGTATTTT. Protein: CASSLGPLAGGYNTQYF.

The J gene is TRBJ2-3, the V gene TRBV11-2; TRBD1 agrees at 11 bases. CDR1 is SGHAT, CDR2 FQNNGV, per germline. Trimming at V came to 4 bases and at J to 5 bases, leaving 5 bases not matched to a gene. This CDR3 is built from 15 residues. DNA of the CDR3: TGTGCCAGCAGCTCCCGAGGGACAGGGGGAGATACGCAGTATTTT. Amino acids: CASSSRGTGGDTQYF.

This clone was found once. The rearrangement links TRBV2 to TRBJ1-4; D possibly corresponds to TRBD1 (6 bases). Trimming removed 11 bases from V and 4 bases from J, with 17 bases in between. The CDR3 spans 14 residues. CDR1 is SNHLY and CDR2 is FYNNEI in the germline V gene. CDR3: CAAGWGGYNEKLFF. In DNA form, the CDR3 reads TGTGCCGCCGGCTGGGGGGGCTATAATGAAAAACTGTTTTTT.

The chain combines TRBV7-2 with TRBJ1-2; tentative D call: TRBD1 (5 bases). The CDR3 totals 14 residues. Germline V gene sequence: CDR1 SGHTA, CDR2 FQGNSA. Trimming took 3 bases from V and 6 from J, leaving 14 bases between them. The CDR3 coding sequence is TGTGCCAGCAGCTTCGGGGGGAGCTGGGATGGCTACACCTTC. Its protein product is CASSFGGSWDGYTF.

In this sample, this clone turned up once. V and J are TRBV6-5 and TRBJ1-3; D is perhaps TRBD1 (5 bases). CDR1 is MNHEY and CDR2 is SVGAGI in the germline V gene. V lost 6 bases and J 4 bases, leaving 13 bases between the germline ends. The CDR3 covers 14 residues. The CDR3 here is CASRDRRAGNTIYF. CDR3 bases: TGTGCCAGCAGAGACCGCAGGGCGGGAAACACCATATATTTT.

The gene calls are TRBV21-1 and TRBJ1-5; the listed D gene, TRBD1, was not tested against the DNA. TRBV21-1 represents a pseudogene. This CDR3 is built from 16 residues. In DNA form, the CDR3 reads TGTGCCAGCAGCGATACAGGGGGCCATAGCAATCAGCCCCAGCATTTT. Translation: CASSDTGGHSNQPQHF.

The V and J genes are TRBV5-1 and TRBJ1-2; the match to TRBD1 covers 9 bases. Losses at the gene ends were 3 bases for V and 6 bases for J; bases not matched to a gene: 9. The germline V gene encodes CDR1 SGHRS and CDR2 YFSETQ. The CDR3 covers 15 residues. DNA for the CDR3: TGCGCCAGCAGCTGGGGGGACAGGGAAAATGATGGCTACACCTTC. Translated, it gives CASSWGDRENDGYTF. The full variable domain, with the rest looked up from reference TRBV5-1 and TRBJ1-2, is KAGVTQTPRYLIKTRGQQVTLSCSPISGHRSVSWYQQTPGQGLQFLFEYFSETQRNKGNFPGRFSGRQFSNSRSEMNVSTLELGDSALYLCASSWGDRENDGYTFGSGTRLTVV.

This clone has only a few counts. The rearrangement joins TRBV3-1 (or the pseudogene TRBV3-2) to TRBJ2-7; 10 nucleotides agree with TRBD2. Looked up from germline, CDR1 is LGHDT and CDR2 is YNNKEL (reference sequence). J was trimmed by 7 bases and V by 0 bases; bases with no gene match: 15. This CDR3 is built from 18 residues. The CDR3 DNA reads as TGTGCCAGCAGCCAAGATAGGGCTAGCGGGAGCCTGTTGAGGGAGCAGTACTTC. It is translated as CASSQDRASGSLLREQYF.